A selection of T cell receptor beta chains follows, all from one sample in a study of blood T cell repertoires in COVID-19. Produced via immunoSEQ multiplex PCR; TCRdb's table is partial and in-frame only. Of under 250,000 clones detected, roughly 82% appear once; the ten largest clones hold approximately 12%. The sequenced material came from peripheral blood. Receptors were obtained from a woman aged 40 to 50 with acute or convalescent COVID-19. The CDR3 runs from the conserved cysteine through the conserved F or W. Each record gives: clone size, J gene, V gene, D gene, CDR3 protein, CDR3 DNA. A D gene is named only where the DNA matches it firmly. Size is stated for part of the rows, as once, few or many counts, or as a class when the clone is expanded.

. | TRBJ2-6 | TRBV5-5 | . | CASSLGPGGRSGANVLTF | TGTGCCAGCAGCTTGGGGCCAGGGGGGCGCTCTGGGGCCAACGTCCTGACTTTC
. | TRBJ2-5 | TRBV5-1 | . | CASTGTGLGETQYF | TGCGCCAGCACCGGAACAGGGTTGGGAGAGACCCAGTACTTC
once | TRBJ1-4 | TRBV12-5 | TRBD1 | CASGFNTGAGEKLFF | TGTGCTAGTGGTTTTAATACAGGGGCGGGTGAAAAACTGTTTTTT
. | TRBJ2-4 | TRBV19 | TRBD2 | CASSIGLGLAGRNIQYF | TGTGCCAGTAGTATAGGTTTGGGACTAGCGGGAAGAAACATTCAGTACTTC
few | TRBJ1-4 | TRBV5-1 | . | CASHLSGQTATNEKLFF | TGCGCCAGCCATCTATCCGGACAGACTGCAACTAATGAAAAACTGTTTTTT
. | TRBJ2-1 | TRBV24-1 | TRBD2 | CATSDRAGLAGGPNEQFF | TGTGCCACTTCGGACAGGGCGGGACTAGCGGGAGGGCCGAATGAGCAGTTCTTC
. | TRBJ2-5 | TRBV19 | . | CASKRSGETQYF | TGTGCCAGTAAAAGATCCGGGGAGACCCAGTACTTC
few | TRBJ1-1 | TRBV29-1 | TRBD1 | CSVDRGHTEAFF | TGCAGCGTAGACAGGGGACACACTGAAGCTTTCTTT
. | TRBJ2-6 | TRBV4-3 | . | CASSREPTGASGANVLTF | TGCGCCAGCAGCCGAGAACCGACAGGAGCCTCTGGGGCCAACGTCCTGACTTTC
once | TRBJ2-1 | TRBV3-1/TRBV3-2 | TRBD1 | CASSPTTGDLKSPYNEQFF | TGTGCCAGCAGCCCAACGACAGGGGACCTAAAAAGCCCCTACAATGAGCAGTTCTTC
once | TRBJ2-7 | TRBV7-9 | . | CASSFPGSSSYEQYF | TGTGCCAGCAGCTTCCCGGGTTCCAGCTCCTACGAGCAGTACTTC
once | TRBJ2-7 | TRBV19 | . | CASTTRLGSTYEQYF | TGTGCCAGTACCACGCGGTTGGGTTCTACCTACGAGCAGTACTTC
. | TRBJ2-2 | TRBV6-5 | . | CASSFDKGEGGELFF | TGTGCCAGCAGTTTTGACAAGGGGGAGGGCGGGGAGCTGTTTTTT
. | TRBJ2-2 | TRBV6-4 | . | CASSPGTNTGELFF | TGTGCCAGCAGTCCCGGGACTAACACCGGGGAGCTGTTTTTT
. | TRBJ2-7 | TRBV5-6 | . | CASSFIDTYEQYF | TGTGCCAGCAGCTTCATAGATACCTACGAGCAGTACTTC
. | TRBJ2-1 | TRBV7-2 | . | CASRNSRGEQFF | TGTGCCAGCAGAAACTCCCGGGGTGAGCAGTTCTTC
. | TRBJ2-1 | TRBV4-2 | . | CASSQRDTADEQFF | TGTGCCAGCAGCCAAAGGGACACCGCGGATGAGCAGTTCTTC
. | TRBJ1-1 | TRBV5-6 | . | CASSAQAEGSLLNTEAFF | TGTGCCAGCAGCGCTCAAGCCGAGGGCTCTCTATTGAACACTGAAGCTTTCTTT
. | TRBJ2-3 | TRBV14 | . | CASSQVQTRQVPQYF | TGTGCCAGCAGCCAAGTCCAAACCCGACAGGTTCCGCAGTATTTT
. | TRBJ2-3 | TRBV11-3 | . | CASSLKADTQYF | TGTGCCAGCAGCTTAAAAGCGGATACGCAGTATTTT
. | TRBJ1-1 | TRBV7-3 | . | CASSLSQGTEAFF | TGTGCCAGCAGCTTAAGTCAGGGCACTGAAGCTTTCTTT
few | TRBJ1-1 | TRBV11-2 | TRBD1 | CASSFQRDRGQGAFF | TGTGCCAGCAGCTTTCAGCGGGACAGGGGGCAGGGAGCTTTCTTT
. | TRBJ1-2 | TRBV6-5 | TRBD1 | CASSPDRGIWYGYTF | TGTGCCAGCAGCCCGGACAGGGGTATATGGTATGGCTACACCTTC